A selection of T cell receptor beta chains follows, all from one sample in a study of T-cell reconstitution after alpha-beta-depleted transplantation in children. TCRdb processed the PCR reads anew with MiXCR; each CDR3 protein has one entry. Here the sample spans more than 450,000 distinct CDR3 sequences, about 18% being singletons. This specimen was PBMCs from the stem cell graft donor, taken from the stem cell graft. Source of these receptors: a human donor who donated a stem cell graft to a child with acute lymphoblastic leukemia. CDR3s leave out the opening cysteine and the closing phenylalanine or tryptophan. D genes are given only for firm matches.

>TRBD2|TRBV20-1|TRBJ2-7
SAGRDGRASEQY
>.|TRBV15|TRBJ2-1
ATSRDPGTRTLTYNEQF
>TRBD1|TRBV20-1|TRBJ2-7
SARRRQGAYEQY
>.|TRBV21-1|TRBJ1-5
ASSKGNAPSNQPQH
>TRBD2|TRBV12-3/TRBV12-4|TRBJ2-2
ASSLGGSGAELF
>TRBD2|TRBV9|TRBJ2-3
ASSFSGRAKDTQY
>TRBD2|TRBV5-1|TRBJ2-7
ASSFSPGGHYEQY
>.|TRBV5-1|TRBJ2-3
ASSPWGVGTDTQY
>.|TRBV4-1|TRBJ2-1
ASSPAYNEQF
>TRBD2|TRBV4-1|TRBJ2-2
ASSQATPGLAKFFNTGELF
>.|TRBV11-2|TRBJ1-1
ASSLDLGNTEAF
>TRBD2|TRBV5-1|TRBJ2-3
ASSTVAGARTDTQY
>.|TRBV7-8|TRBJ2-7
ASSSDRVGQY
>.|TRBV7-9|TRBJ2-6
ASSIIGLGANVLT
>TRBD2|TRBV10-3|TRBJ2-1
AISESKASGDHNEQF
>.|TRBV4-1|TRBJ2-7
ASSQVVGLSYEQY
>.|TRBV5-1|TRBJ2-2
ASNGGLAGELF
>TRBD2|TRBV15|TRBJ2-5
ATSGTSGQETQY
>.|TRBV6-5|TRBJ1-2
ASSYEAGGGYT
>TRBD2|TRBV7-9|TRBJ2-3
ASSPQTSGSYTQY
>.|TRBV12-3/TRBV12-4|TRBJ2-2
ASSLRGASGELF
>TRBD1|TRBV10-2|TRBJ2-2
AVGDRGHVETGELF
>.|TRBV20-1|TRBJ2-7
SAKPFTGTAYEQY
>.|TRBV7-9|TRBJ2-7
ASSIQGTEQY
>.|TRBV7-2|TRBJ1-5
ASSLFDGDQPQH
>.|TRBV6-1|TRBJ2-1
ASSGAFGTYNEQF
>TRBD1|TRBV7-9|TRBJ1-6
ASSLQGGMGNSPLH
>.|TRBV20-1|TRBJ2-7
SARRRDHYEQY
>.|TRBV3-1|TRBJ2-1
ASSQRWLAANNEQF
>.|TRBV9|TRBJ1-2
ASSVGMDSYGYT
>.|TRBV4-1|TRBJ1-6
ASSQVAKGGSPLH
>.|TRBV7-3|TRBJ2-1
ASSLTVEPNEQF
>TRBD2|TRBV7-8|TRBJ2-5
ASSLWAGVGWETQY